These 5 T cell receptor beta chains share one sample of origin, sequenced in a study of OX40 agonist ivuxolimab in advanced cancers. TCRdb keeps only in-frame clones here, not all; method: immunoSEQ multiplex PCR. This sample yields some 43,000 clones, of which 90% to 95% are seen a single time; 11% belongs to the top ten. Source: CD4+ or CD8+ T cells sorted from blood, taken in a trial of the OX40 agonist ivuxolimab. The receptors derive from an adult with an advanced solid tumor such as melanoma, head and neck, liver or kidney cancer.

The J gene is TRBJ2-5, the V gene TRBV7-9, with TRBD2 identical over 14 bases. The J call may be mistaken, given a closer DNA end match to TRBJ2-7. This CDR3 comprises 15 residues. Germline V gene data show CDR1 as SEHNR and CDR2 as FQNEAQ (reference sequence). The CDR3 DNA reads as TGTGCCAGCAGCTGGACTAGCGGGAGGTCCTACGAGCAGTACTTC. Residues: CASSWTSGRSYEQYF.

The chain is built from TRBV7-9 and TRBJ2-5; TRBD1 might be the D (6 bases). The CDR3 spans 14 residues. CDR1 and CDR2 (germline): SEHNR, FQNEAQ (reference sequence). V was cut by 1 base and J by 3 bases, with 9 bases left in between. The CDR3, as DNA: TGTGCCAGCAGCTTAGGGGGGACAAAAGAGACCCAGTACTTC. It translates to CASSLGGTKETQYF.

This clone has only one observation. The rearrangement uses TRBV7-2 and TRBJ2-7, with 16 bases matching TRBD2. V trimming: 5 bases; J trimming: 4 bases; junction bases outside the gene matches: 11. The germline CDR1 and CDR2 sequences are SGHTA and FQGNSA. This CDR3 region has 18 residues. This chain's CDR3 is CASSPGTSGRARTYEQYF. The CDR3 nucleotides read TGTGCCAGCAGCCCGGGGACTAGCGGGAGGGCGAGAACGTACGAGCAGTACTTC.

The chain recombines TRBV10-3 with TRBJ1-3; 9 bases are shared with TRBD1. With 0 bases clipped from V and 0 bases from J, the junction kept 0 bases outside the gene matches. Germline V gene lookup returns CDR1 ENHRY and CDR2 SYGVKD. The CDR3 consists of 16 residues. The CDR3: CAISESDRGSGNTIYF. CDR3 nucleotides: TGTGCCATCAGTGAGTCGGACAGGGGCTCTGGAAACACCATATATTTT.

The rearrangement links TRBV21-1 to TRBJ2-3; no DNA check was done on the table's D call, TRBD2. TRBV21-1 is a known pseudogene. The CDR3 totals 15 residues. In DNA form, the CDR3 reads TGTGCCAGCAGCAAAGGGGTGGGAGGCACAGATACGCAGTATTTT. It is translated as CASSKGVGGTDTQYF.